The sequence of this T cell receptor beta chain was determined in a study of a mutant IDH1 vaccine in newly diagnosed glioma. Study overall: Most had both radiotherapy and temozolomide beforehand; others had only one.

Assay: immunoSEQ multiplex PCR; the TCRdb copy retains only in-frame clones and omits some. The sample consists of tens of thousands of clones, 80% to 90% of them appearing once. About this clone itself: Antigen: not known.

General study points: Overall, almost 95% of patients had vaccine-induced immune responses.

The time point: baseline, week 1 (first vaccination visit). Treatment denoted: pre-vaccination baseline after standard-of-care therapy. New astrocytomas of WHO grade 3 or 4 that were IDH1-mutant and ATRX-lost were found in the donors. Germline V gene lookup returns CDR1 MNHEY and CDR2 SVGAGI. Trimming cost V 6 bases and J 1 base, with 15 bases left between them. The CDR3 extends over 15 amino acids. The source was PBMCs, collected from a glioma patient treated with radiotherapy, temozolomide or both. The receptor was isolated from a woman aged 50 to 60 with glioma. The rearrangement links TRBV6-5 to TRBJ2-5; D may be TRBD1 or TRBD2 (6 bases each). The CDR3 DNA is TGTGCCAGCAGGGAGGGACAAAACTTCCAAGAGACCCAGTACTTC. It yields the protein CASREGQNFQETQYF.